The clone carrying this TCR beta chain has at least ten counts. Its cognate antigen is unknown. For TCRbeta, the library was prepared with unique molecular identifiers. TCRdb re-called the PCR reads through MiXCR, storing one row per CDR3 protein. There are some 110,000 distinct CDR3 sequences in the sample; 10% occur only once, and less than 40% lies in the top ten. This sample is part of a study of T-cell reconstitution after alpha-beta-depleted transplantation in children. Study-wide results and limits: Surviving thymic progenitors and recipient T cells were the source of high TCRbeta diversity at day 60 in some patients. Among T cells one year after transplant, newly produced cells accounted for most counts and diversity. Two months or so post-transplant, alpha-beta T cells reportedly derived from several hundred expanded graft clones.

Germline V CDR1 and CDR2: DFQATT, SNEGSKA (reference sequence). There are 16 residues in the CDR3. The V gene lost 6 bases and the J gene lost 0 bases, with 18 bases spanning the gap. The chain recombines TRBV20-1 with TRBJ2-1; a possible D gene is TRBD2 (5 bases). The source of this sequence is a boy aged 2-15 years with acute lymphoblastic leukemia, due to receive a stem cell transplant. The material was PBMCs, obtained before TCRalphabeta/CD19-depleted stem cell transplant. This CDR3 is CSANEVTGSSYNEQFF. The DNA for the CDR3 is TGCAGTGCCAACGAAGTTACGGGAAGCTCCTACAATGAGCAGTTCTTC.